These T cell receptor beta chains were read from a single sample in a study of human T cells and chemical hapten exposure. TCRdb independently ran MiXCR on the RACE reads; one entry per CDR3 protein. The sample holds approximately 82,000 distinct CDR3 sequences, approximately 12% seen once. The sample here was whole blood, taken in connection with sensitization to the hapten diphenylcyclopropenone (DPC). The receptors here all came from a woman aged 60-70 years with alopecia areata. Some clones in this sample may be carry-over from other donors' samples. Each CDR3 is given without its conserved first and last residue. The order of the fields is J gene, V gene, CDR3 protein.

J: TRBJ2-3
V: TRBV20-1
CDR3: SARLAGGLSDTQY

J: TRBJ1-1
V: TRBV6-1
CDR3: ASSQSGSAF

J: TRBJ1-2
V: TRBV3-1
CDR3: ASSQVRGGPYGYT

J: TRBJ1-1
V: TRBV29-1
CDR3: SVAVGEAF

J: TRBJ2-5
V: TRBV7-2
CDR3: ASSLGLAVRETQY

J: TRBJ1-1
V: TRBV19
CDR3: ASSIMGGNTEAF

J: TRBJ2-1
V: TRBV5-1
CDR3: ASRPDVLAGDEQF

J: TRBJ2-7
V: TRBV30
CDR3: AWRAPSGATPSYEQY

J: TRBJ2-3
V: TRBV7-9
CDR3: ASKLASTDTQY

J: TRBJ1-5
V: TRBV11-2
CDR3: ASSFREGLNQPQH

J: TRBJ1-5
V: TRBV29-1
CDR3: SVESQGGEPQH

J: TRBJ2-1
V: TRBV4-1
CDR3: ASSQLVVWNEQF

J: TRBJ2-5
V: TRBV10-3
CDR3: AISESRVAGNQETQY

J: TRBJ2-5
V: TRBV24-1
CDR3: ATSDGAGETQY

J: TRBJ2-1
V: TRBV9
CDR3: ASSSPAGGGRSYNEQF

J: TRBJ1-4
V: TRBV5-1
CDR3: ASRVGGGEKLF

J: TRBJ1-1
V: TRBV6-2/TRBV6-3
CDR3: ASSYSSYTEAF

J: TRBJ2-7
V: TRBV2
CDR3: ASSALPGTLYEQY

J: TRBJ1-1
V: TRBV7-2
CDR3: ASSFAGSTGSTEAF

J: TRBJ2-3
V: TRBV7-3
CDR3: ASSLMGPGTDTQY

J: TRBJ2-1
V: TRBV3-1
CDR3: ASSLRMDSLGDEQF

J: TRBJ1-2
V: TRBV3-1
CDR3: ASSHMVDNGYT

J: TRBJ2-5
V: TRBV4-1
CDR3: ASSQGPGPQETQY

J: TRBJ2-7
V: TRBV5-6
CDR3: ASSLFYEQY

J: TRBJ2-3
V: TRBV7-8
CDR3: ASSEQREQGRYVYDTQY

J: TRBJ2-7
V: TRBV11-2
CDR3: ASSHTSGGPSYEQY

J: TRBJ1-1
V: TRBV6-5
CDR3: ASIFGEDPMNTEAF

J: TRBJ2-3
V: TRBV2
CDR3: ASVGKVSVVTDTQY

J: TRBJ2-3
V: TRBV21-1
CDR3: ASFQTRGLTDTQY

J: TRBJ1-6
V: TRBV5-4
CDR3: ASSSGQGNGSPLH

J: TRBJ2-5
V: TRBV18
CDR3: ASSPQETVGETQY

J: TRBJ1-1
V: TRBV4-2
CDR3: ASTTYRGRVLSAF

J: TRBJ1-4
V: TRBV6-2/TRBV6-3
CDR3: ASRTDREAEKLF

J: TRBJ2-2
V: TRBV25-1
CDR3: ASSELYTGELF

J: TRBJ2-7
V: TRBV20-1
CDR3: SASSSSGGYEQY

J: TRBJ1-2
V: TRBV19
CDR3: ASSIAPRVYGYT

J: TRBJ2-3
V: TRBV25-1
CDR3: ATRAAGADTQY

J: TRBJ1-5
V: TRBV30
CDR3: AWSQGGDQPQH

J: TRBJ1-1
V: TRBV7-9
CDR3: ASPPPSTTEAF

J: TRBJ1-5
V: TRBV7-9
CDR3: ASSEHNSNQPQH

J: TRBJ2-2
V: TRBV9
CDR3: ASSVGENTGELF

J: TRBJ1-4
V: TRBV20-1
CDR3: SAPNRDREGEKLF

J: TRBJ1-6
V: TRBV7-9
CDR3: ASSLALGNSPLH